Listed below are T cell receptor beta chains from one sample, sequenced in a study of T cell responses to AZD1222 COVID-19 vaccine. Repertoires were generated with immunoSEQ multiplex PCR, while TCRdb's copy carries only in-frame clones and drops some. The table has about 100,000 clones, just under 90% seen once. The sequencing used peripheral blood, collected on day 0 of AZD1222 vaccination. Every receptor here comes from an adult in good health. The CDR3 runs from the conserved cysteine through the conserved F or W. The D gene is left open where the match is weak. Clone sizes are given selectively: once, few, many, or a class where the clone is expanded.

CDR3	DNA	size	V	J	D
CASSVGFSGNQPQHF	TGTGCCAGCAGCGTAGGATTCTCGGGTAATCAGCCCCAGCATTTT	once	TRBV9	TRBJ1-5	NA
CASSLRGLLSYEQYF	TGTGCCAGCAGCTTAAGGGGGCTTTTAAGCTACGAGCAGTACTTC	NA	TRBV6-2/TRBV6-3	TRBJ2-7	TRBD1
CASSIDLTGENTGELFF	TGTGCCAGTAGTATAGATCTAACAGGGGAAAACACCGGGGAGCTGTTTTTT	NA	TRBV19	TRBJ2-2	TRBD1
CASSLDRGELGYGYTF	TGTGCCAGCAGCTTAGACAGGGGGGAGTTGGGGTATGGCTACACCTTC	NA	TRBV7-2	TRBJ1-2	TRBD1
CASSLQGYGYTF	TGCGCCAGCAGCTTACAGGGTTATGGCTACACCTTC	NA	TRBV5-1	TRBJ1-2	NA
CASSPSAGNNSPLHF	TGTGCCAGCTCACCATCGGCCGGGAACAATTCACCGCTCCACTTT	NA	TRBV18	TRBJ1-6	NA
CASSPGTVNTEAFF	TGTGCCAGCAGCCCTGGGACAGTGAACACTGAAGCTTTCTTT	NA	TRBV11-2	TRBJ1-1	TRBD1
CASSGPGHLNTEAFF	TGTGCCAGCAGTGGTCCGGGACACCTGAACACTGAAGCTTTCTTT	NA	TRBV3-1/TRBV3-2	TRBJ1-1	NA
CASSYRVWEKLFF	TGTGCCAGCAGTTACAGGGTCTGGGAAAAACTGTTTTTT	NA	TRBV27	TRBJ1-4	NA
CAISDQGTTSYEQYF	TGTGCCATCAGTGACCAGGGCACTACCTCCTACGAGCAGTACTTC	NA	TRBV10-3	TRBJ2-7	NA
CASSETGETSGYTF	TGTGCCAGCAGTGAAACGGGGGAGACTAGTGGCTACACCTTC	few	TRBV25-1	TRBJ1-2	NA
CASSFLAGQETQYF	TGCGCCAGCAGCTTTCTAGCGGGGCAAGAGACCCAGTACTTC	NA	TRBV5-1	TRBJ2-5	TRBD2